These 11 T cell receptor beta chains share one sample of origin, sequenced in a study of T cells in Graves' hyperthyroidism and ophthalmopathy. Amplification targeted TCR beta CDR3 regions from RNA transcripts. An initial round of RT-PCR targeting the TCR CDR3 relied on the HTBI primer set. TCRdb ran MiXCR on the multiplex PCR reads and lists one entry per CDR3 protein. The profile shows some 350,000 distinct CDR3 sequences, about 15% of them singletons. Sequences were obtained from blood. The receptors here all came from a woman between 18 and 30 years old with Graves' hyperthyroidism that later progressed to Graves' ophthalmopathy.

This clonotype was counted only a few times. V gene TRBV5-1 combines with J gene TRBJ2-1, with 8 bases lining up with TRBD2. With V trimmed by 0 bases and J by 6 bases, 8 bases remained unmatched. Germline assignment: CDR1 SGHRS and CDR2 YFSETQ. The length of the CDR3 is 16 residues. The CDR3 coding sequence is TGCGCCAGCAGCTTGGCCCCTGGACTAGCCCGCAATGAGCAGTTCTTC. The encoded protein is CASSLAPGLARNEQFF. Filled out from reference TRBV5-1 and TRBJ2-1, the complete variable domain reads KAGVTQTPRYLIKTRGQQVTLSCSPISGHRSVSWYQQTPGQGLQFLFEYFSETQRNKGNFPGRFSGRQFSNSRSEMNVSTLELGDSALYLCASSLAPGLARNEQFFGPGTRLTVL.

This clonotype was observed a handful of times. The genes are TRBV2 and TRBJ2-7, with TRBD1 identical over 8 bases. Per the germline V gene, CDR1 is SNHLY and CDR2 is FYNNEI. The CDR3 totals 14 residues. Trimming removed 7 bases from V and 2 bases from J; junction bases left unmatched: 7. CDR3 protein: CASTKDRATYEQYF. CDR3 coding DNA: TGTGCCAGCACTAAGGACAGGGCGACCTACGAGCAGTACTTC.

The chain recombines TRBV30 with TRBJ1-1, with 11 bases fitting TRBD1. The CDR3 sequence is 14 residues long. Unmatched junction bases numbered 2, after V lost 5 bases and J lost 0 bases. From germline, CDR1 is GTSNPN and CDR2 SVGIG (reference sequence). The CDR3 nucleotides are TGTGCCTGGGGGGACAGGGGGTTGAACACTGAAGCTTTCTTT. It is translated as CAWGDRGLNTEAFF.

On this clonotype itself: One end of the junction does not line up with germline, which may come from a read error. The rearrangement links TRBV20-1 to TRBJ2-2; a possible D gene is TRBD2 (5 bases). Per germline, CDR1 DFQATT and CDR2 SNEGSKA (reference sequence). The length of the CDR3 is 14 residues. CDR3 DNA: TGCAGTGTGAGAGGGAGTTTTAACACCGGGGAGCTGCTTTTT. Residues: CSVRGSFNTGELLF.

Turning to this clonotype: This may arise from a read error, as a much more abundant clone is one base away. The genes are TRBV6-2 or TRBV6-3 and TRBJ2-1; no firm D call. V lost 5 bases to trimming and J lost 4 bases, with 15 bases between them. In germline, CDR1 is MNHEY, CDR2 SVGEGT. CDR3 length: 15 amino acids. CDR3 region: CASSPLGPWYNEQFF. CDR3 DNA: TGTGCCAGCAGTCCCTTGGGTCCCTGGTACAATGAGCAGTTCTTC.

This clonotype showed up many times. This chain uses TRBV28 with TRBJ1-5; 9 bases match TRBD1. The length of the CDR3 is 15 residues. Germline CDR1 and CDR2: MDHEN and SYDVKM. The V segment lost 4 bases and the J segment 9 bases; nucleotides outside the gene matches: 10. CDR3 region: CASSSTGGRRWPQHF. The CDR3 DNA sequence: TGTGCCAGCAGTTCCACAGGGGGCAGACGCTGGCCCCAGCATTTT.

The V and J genes are TRBV18 and TRBJ2-1; possible D gene TRBD2, 6 bases. The germline gives CDR1 KGHSH, CDR2 LQKENI. Between the trimmed V and J ends, which lost 3 bases and 1 base, there was a span of 28 bases. CDR3 length: 21 residues. The CDR3 loop is CASSPPNFSSVKSDSYNEQFF. The CDR3 DNA follows: TGTGCCAGCTCACCCCCGAATTTTTCTAGCGTGAAGAGCGATTCCTACAATGAGCAGTTCTTC.

This clonotype was picked up one time. V and J are TRBV2 and TRBJ2-7, with D possibly matching TRBD1 (5 bases). The CDR3 is 15 amino acids. Germline V gene lookup returns CDR1 SNHLY and CDR2 FYNNEI. V shed 11 bases and J shed 5 bases, with 25 bases lying between them. The CDR3 nucleotides read TGTGCCGGCTCTTACCAGGGTTCACCCCCCCACGAGCAGTACTTC. Encoded protein: CAGSYQGSPPHEQYF.

The V call is TRBV4-1, the J call TRBJ1-5; TRBD1 is a possible D gene (5 bases). The V gene's germline CDR1 is MGHRA and CDR2 YSYEKL. This CDR3 comprises 17 residues. The V end was cut by 2 bases, the J end by 3 bases, with 17 bases between. CDR3 DNA sequence: TGCGCCAGCAGCCAACAAATGGGGCAAGCCATCAATCAGCCCCAGCATTTT. Its protein product is CASSQQMGQAINQPQHF.

In its sample, this clonotype was seen many times. This chain uses TRBV20-1 with TRBJ2-7, with 9 bases lining up with TRBD2. The CDR3 is 15 amino acids. J was trimmed by 2 bases and V by 0 bases; bases with no gene match: 5. CDR1 and CDR2 from the germline V gene are DFQATT and SNEGSKA (reference sequence). The CDR3 DNA reads as TGCAGTGCTAGAGATAGCGGGAGAGAAGCCTACGAGCAGTACTTC. Amino acids: CSARDSGREAYEQYF.

This clonotype occurred many times. This CDR3 reads CASSLVWISGADTQYF. The CDR3 nucleotides are TGCGCCAGCAGCTTGGTGTGGATTAGCGGGGCAGATACGCAGTATTTT. The rearrangement uses TRBV5-1 and TRBJ2-3; TRBD2 matches at 8 bases. The CDR3 loop spans 16 amino acids. The junction had 7 bases not matched to a gene; V was cut back by 0 bases and J by 4 bases. Germline V gene lookup returns CDR1 SGHRS and CDR2 YFSETQ.